This is a list of T cell receptor beta chains from one sample in a study of shared clonotypes between healthy human individuals. Clones were read by immunoSEQ multiplex PCR, and TCRdb kept only the in-frame ones, dropping some. The sample holds about 110,000 clones, roughly 66% seen once. Material for sequencing was memory CD8+ T cells sorted from blood. The receptors come from a woman aged 30 to 39 in good health. Each CDR3 is given with its conserved first and last residue. A D gene is named only where the DNA matches it firmly. Size is omitted from some rows. Given values are once, few, many or a class for expanded clones.

v_gene	j_gene	abundance	d_gene	CDR3nt	CDR3aa
TRBV28	TRBJ2-1	many	NA	TGTGCCAGCAGGTGGGGGGAGTCCTACAATGAGCAGTTCTTC	CASRWGESYNEQFF
TRBV6-4	TRBJ2-3	many	NA	TGTGCCAGCAGTGATTCGACGAGGGGTTCAGATACGCAGTATTTT	CASSDSTRGSDTQYF
TRBV15	TRBJ2-1	NA	NA	TGTGCCACCGCCCGACGGGGTGAGCAGTTCTTC	CATARRGEQFF
TRBV6-6	TRBJ2-3	few	NA	TGTGCCAGCAGCTTACAGGACTCTAGCACAGATACGCAGTATTTT	CASSLQDSSTDTQYF
TRBV6-4	TRBJ2-1	NA	TRBD1	TGTGCCAGCAGTCAAAGCGGACAGGGCCCTGGCGATGAGCAGTTCTTC	CASSQSGQGPGDEQFF
TRBV7-9	TRBJ1-4	NA	NA	TGTGCCAGCAGCGATGGGTTTGGGATTGAAAAACTGTTTTTT	CASSDGFGIEKLFF
TRBV28	TRBJ2-1	NA	NA	TGTGCCAGCAGTTTCGGGAGATACGGAAATGAGCAGTTCTTC	CASSFGRYGNEQFF
TRBV19	TRBJ1-1	once	NA	TGTGCCAGCACGAAGGGGCTGAGAACTGAAGCTTTCTTT	CASTKGLRTEAFF
TRBV4-2	TRBJ1-1	NA	NA	TGTGCCAGCAGCCAAGAAGACGGGATTGAAGCTTTCTTT	CASSQEDGIEAFF
TRBV19	TRBJ2-1	few	NA	TGTGCCAGTAGTGCCCGACTGGAGTCGGGAGACAATGAGCAGTTCTTC	CASSARLESGDNEQFF
TRBV25-1	TRBJ2-7	few	TRBD1	TGTGCCAGCAGGGGCTATCTTCGGGACAGGGGTTATGAGCAGTACTTC	CASRGYLRDRGYEQYF
TRBV30	TRBJ2-1	NA	NA	TGTGCCTGGTCGCCAACTGGGCGCAATGAGCAGTTCTTC	CAWSPTGRNEQFF
TRBV4-1	TRBJ2-1	NA	TRBD2	TGCGCCAGCAGCCAGATAACGGGACTAAAGAGGGAGCAGTTCTTC	CASSQITGLKREQFF
TRBV2	TRBJ1-5	NA	NA	TGTGCCAGCAGTGAAGGGACAGTGGGCAATCAGCCCCAGCATTTT	CASSEGTVGNQPQHF
TRBV29-1	TRBJ1-2	NA	NA	TGCAGCGTTGATCTTGGCATCCCTGGGTCTGGCTACACCTTC	CSVDLGIPGSGYTF
TRBV6-1	TRBJ2-1	few	TRBD2	TGTGCCAGCAGCCCCTCTAGCGGGACCTACAATGAGCAGTTCTTC	CASSPSSGTYNEQFF
TRBV5-1	TRBJ2-2	NA	NA	TGCGCCAGCAGCTTGTGGGGTTCTACCGGGGAGCTGTTTTTT	CASSLWGSTGELFF
TRBV29-1	TRBJ2-7	few	NA	TGCAGCGCCGTACAGGGCTCCTACGAGCAGTACTTC	CSAVQGSYEQYF
TRBV28	TRBJ2-7	NA	TRBD1	TGTGCCAGCAGCGGGACAGGGCGGCGTTACGAGCAGTACTTC	CASSGTGRRYEQYF
TRBV29-1	TRBJ2-1	many	TRBD2	TGCAGCACGAGCGGGAGGGCCCTGAATGAGCAGTTCTTC	CSTSGRALNEQFF
TRBV27	TRBJ1-5	few	TRBD1	TGTGCCAGCAGTCCCGGGACAGGGATCAATCAGCCCCAGCATTTT	CASSPGTGINQPQHF
TRBV27	TRBJ2-5	NA	NA	TGTGCCAGGAAACAGGGTGGACAAGAGACCCAGTACTTC	CARKQGGQETQYF
TRBV28	TRBJ2-3	NA	TRBD2	TGTGCCAGCAGTTTACCCGGGAGGGCGGATACGCAGTATTTT	CASSLPGRADTQYF
TRBV5-1	TRBJ2-7	NA	NA	TGCGCCAGCAGCTTGGACCGGGACCCGGGATTGGAGCAGTACTTC	CASSLDRDPGLEQYF
TRBV19	TRBJ1-4	NA	TRBD1	TGTGCCAGTAAGGACAGGGGAGGTGAAAAACTGTTTTTT	CASKDRGGEKLFF
TRBV2	TRBJ2-1	NA	NA	TGTGCCAGTACCCTTAGCGGAAGCTCCTACAATGAGCAGTTCTTC	CASTLSGSSYNEQFF
TRBV28	TRBJ1-1	NA	NA	TGTGCCAGCAGTTCGGACGGCACTGAAGCTTTCTTT	CASSSDGTEAFF
TRBV19	TRBJ2-7	NA	NA	TGTGCCAGTAGCGGGGATTCGGCCTACGAGCAGTACTTC	CASSGDSAYEQYF
TRBV27	TRBJ2-7	few	TRBD2	TGTGCCAGCAGTCCCGCGATGGGCGGGAGGGCCGGGTACGAGCAGTACTTC	CASSPAMGGRAGYEQYF